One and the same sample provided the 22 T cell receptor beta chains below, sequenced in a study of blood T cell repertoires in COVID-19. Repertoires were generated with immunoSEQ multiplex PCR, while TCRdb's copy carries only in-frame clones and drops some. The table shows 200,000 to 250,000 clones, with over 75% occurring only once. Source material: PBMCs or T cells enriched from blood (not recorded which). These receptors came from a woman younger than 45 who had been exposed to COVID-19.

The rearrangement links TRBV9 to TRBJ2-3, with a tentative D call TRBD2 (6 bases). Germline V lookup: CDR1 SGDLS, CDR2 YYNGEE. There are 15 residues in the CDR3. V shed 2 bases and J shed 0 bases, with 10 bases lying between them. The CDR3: CASSVYGTSTDTQYF. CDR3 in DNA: TGTGCCAGCAGCGTCTACGGGACTAGCACAGATACGCAGTATTTT.

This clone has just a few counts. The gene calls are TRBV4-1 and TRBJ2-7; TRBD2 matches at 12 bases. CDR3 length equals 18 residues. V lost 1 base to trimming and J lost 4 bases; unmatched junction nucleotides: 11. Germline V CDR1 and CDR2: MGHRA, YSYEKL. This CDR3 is CASSQVTSGSPLGYEQYF. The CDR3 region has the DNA TGCGCCAGCAGCCAAGTGACTAGCGGGAGTCCCCTTGGGTACGAGCAGTACTTC.

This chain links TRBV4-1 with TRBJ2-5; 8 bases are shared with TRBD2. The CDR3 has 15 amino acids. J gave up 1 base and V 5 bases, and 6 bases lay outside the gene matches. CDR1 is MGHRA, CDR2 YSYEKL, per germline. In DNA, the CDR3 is TGCGCCAGCAGCGTACGAGCGGGAGCCCAAGAGACCCAGTACTTC. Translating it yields CASSVRAGAQETQYF.

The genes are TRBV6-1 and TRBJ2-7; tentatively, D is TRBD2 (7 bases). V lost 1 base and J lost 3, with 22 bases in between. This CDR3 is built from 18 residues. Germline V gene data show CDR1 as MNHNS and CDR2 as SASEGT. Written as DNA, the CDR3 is TGTGCCAGCAGTGAAGTTGGGGGGGTCGGCAGGGGTGACTACGAGCAGTACTTC. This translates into CASSEVGGVGRGDYEQYF.

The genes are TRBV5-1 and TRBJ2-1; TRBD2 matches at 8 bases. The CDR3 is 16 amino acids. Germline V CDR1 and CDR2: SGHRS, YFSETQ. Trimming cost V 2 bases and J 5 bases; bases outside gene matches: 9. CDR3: CASSFTGGPGNNEQFF. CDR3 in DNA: TGCGCCAGCAGCTTCACGGGAGGGCCGGGGAACAATGAGCAGTTCTTC.

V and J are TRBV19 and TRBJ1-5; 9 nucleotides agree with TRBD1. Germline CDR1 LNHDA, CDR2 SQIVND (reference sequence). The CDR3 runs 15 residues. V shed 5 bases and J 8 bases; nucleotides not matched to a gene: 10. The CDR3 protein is CASSSDRGVLEPQHF. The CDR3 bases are TGTGCCAGTAGTTCCGACAGGGGGGTCTTGGAGCCCCAGCATTTT. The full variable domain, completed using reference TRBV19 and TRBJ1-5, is DGGITQSPKYLFRKEGQNVTLSCEQNLNHDAMYWYRQDPGQGLRLIYYSQIVNDFQKGDIAEGYSVSREKKESFPLTVTSAQKNPTAFYLCASSSDRGVLEPQHFGDGTRLSIL.

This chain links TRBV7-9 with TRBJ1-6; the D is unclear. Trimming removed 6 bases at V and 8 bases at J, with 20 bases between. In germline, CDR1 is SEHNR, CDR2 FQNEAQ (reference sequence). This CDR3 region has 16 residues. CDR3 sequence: CASSLRLAREDSPLHF. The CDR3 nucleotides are TGTGCCAGCAGTCTTCGCTTAGCCCGGGAAGATTCACCCCTCCACTTT. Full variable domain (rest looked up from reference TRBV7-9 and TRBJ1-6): DTGVSQNPRHKITKRGQNVTFRCDPISEHNRLYWYRQTLGQGPEFLTYFQNEAQLEKSRLLSDRFSAERPKGSFSTLEIQRTEQGDSAMYLCASSLRLAREDSPLHFGNGTRLTVT.

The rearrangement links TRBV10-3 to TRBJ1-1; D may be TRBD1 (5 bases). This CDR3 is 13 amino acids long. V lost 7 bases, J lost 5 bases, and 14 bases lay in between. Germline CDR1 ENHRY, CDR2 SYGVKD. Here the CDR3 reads CAITRGGETEAFF. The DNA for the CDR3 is TGTGCCATCACTAGGGGCGGGGAAACTGAAGCTTTCTTT.

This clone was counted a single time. CDR3 DNA: TGTGCCAGTAGTATAGGCCTAGCGGGTGAGCAGTACTTC. Protein product: CASSIGLAGEQYF. The chain uses TRBV19 and TRBJ2-7, with 8 bases that match TRBD2. V lost 1 base and J lost 7; bases outside the gene matches: 3. CDR1 is LNHDA and CDR2 is SQIVND in the germline V gene (reference sequence). The CDR3 has 13 amino acids.

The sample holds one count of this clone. Here the CDR3 reads CASRGPLRNEKLFF. CDR3 nucleotide sequence: TGTGCCAGCAGGGGGCCTCTACGGAATGAAAAACTGTTTTTT. V is TRBV28 and J is TRBJ1-4; D perhaps matches TRBD1 (5 bases). The CDR3 contains 14 residues. Trimming removed 6 bases at V and 5 bases at J, with 13 bases between. Germline V CDR1 and CDR2: MDHEN, SYDVKM.

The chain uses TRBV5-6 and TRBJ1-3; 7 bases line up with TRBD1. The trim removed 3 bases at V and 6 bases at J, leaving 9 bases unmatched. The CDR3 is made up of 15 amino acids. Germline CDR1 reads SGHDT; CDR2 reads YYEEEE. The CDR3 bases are TGTGCCAGCAGCTCCAAGACAGGGTCCCAAAACACCATATATTTT. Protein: CASSSKTGSQNTIYF.

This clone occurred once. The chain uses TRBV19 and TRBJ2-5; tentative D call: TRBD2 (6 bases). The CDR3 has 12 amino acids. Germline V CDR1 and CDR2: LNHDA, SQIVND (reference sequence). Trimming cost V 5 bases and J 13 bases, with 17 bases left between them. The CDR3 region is CASSPGRGISYF. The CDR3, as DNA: TGTGCCAGTAGTCCAGGGCGGGGAATATCGTACTTC. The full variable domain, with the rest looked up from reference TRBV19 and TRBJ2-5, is DGGITQSPKYLFRKEGQNVTLSCEQNLNHDAMYWYRQDPGQGLRLIYYSQIVNDFQKGDIAEGYSVSREKKESFPLTVTSAQKNPTAFYLCASSPGRGISYFGPGTRLLVL.

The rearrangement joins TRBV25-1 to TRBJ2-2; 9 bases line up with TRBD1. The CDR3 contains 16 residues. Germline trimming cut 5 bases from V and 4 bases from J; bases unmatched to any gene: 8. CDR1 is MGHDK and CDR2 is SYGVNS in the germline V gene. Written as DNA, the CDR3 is TGTGCCAGCAGTAGTGGGACAGGGACTCGCACCGGGGAGCTGTTTTTT. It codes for CASSSGTGTRTGELFF.

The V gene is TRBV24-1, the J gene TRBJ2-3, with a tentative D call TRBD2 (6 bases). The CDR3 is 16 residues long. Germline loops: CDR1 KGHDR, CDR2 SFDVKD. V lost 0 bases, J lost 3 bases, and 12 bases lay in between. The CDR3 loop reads CATSDLPGGSTDTQYF. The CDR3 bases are TGTGCCACCAGTGATTTGCCTGGGGGGAGTACAGATACGCAGTATTTT.

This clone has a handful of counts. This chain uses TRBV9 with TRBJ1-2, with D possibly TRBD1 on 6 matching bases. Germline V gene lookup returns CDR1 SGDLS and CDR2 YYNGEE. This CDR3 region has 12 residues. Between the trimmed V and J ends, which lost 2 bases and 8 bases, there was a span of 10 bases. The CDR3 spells CASSVGTSGYTF. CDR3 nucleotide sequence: TGTGCCAGCAGCGTTGGGACATCAGGCTACACCTTC.

CDR3 sequence (DNA): TGTGCCAGCAGCGTAGACGGCAGGCTTTACGAGCAGTACTTC. Residues: CASSVDGRLYEQYF. This chain uses TRBV9 with TRBJ2-7; D is ambiguous. CDR3 size: 14 residues. Trimming pared 0 bases from V and 4 bases from J, leaving 11 bases between. Germline V CDR1 and CDR2: SGDLS, YYNGEE.

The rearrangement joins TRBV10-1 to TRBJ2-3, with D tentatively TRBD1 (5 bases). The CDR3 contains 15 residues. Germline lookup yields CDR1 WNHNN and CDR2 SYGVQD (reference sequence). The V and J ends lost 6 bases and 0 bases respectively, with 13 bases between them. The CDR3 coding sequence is TGCGCCAGCAGGAAAGGACACCTCAGCACAGATACGCAGTATTTT. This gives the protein CASRKGHLSTDTQYF.

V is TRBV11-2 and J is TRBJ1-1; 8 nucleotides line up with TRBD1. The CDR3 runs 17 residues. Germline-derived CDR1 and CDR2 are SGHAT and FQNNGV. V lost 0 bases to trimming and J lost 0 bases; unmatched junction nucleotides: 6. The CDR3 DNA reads TGTGCCAGCAGCTTAGAAACGGACAGGGCGATGAACACTGAAGCTTTCTTT. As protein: CASSLETDRAMNTEAFF.

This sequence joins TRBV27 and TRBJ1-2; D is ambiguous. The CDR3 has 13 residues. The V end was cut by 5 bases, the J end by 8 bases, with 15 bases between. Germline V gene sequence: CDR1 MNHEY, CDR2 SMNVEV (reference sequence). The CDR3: CASSQSKGGGYTF. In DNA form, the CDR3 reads TGTGCCAGCAGTCAATCCAAGGGAGGAGGCTACACCTTC.

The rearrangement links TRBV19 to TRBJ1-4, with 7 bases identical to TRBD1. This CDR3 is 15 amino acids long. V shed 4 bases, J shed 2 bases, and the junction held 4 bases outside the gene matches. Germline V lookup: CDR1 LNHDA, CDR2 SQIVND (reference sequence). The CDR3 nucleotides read TGTGCCAGTAGTACCGGACAGGCTACTAATGAAAAACTGTTTTTT. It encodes CASSTGQATNEKLFF.

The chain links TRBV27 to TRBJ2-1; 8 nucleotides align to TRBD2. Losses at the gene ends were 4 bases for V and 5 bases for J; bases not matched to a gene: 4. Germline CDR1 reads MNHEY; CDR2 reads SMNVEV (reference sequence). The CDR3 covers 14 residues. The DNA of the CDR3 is TGTGCCAGCAGTTCCTTCGGGGGGGACAATGAGCAGTTCTTC. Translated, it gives CASSSFGGDNEQFF.

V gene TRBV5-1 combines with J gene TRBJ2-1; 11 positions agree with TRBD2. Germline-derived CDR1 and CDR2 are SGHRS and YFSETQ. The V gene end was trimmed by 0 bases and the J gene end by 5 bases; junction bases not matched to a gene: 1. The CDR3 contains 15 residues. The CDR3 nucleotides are TGCGCCAGCAGCTTGGTAGCGGGAGGGGACAATGAGCAGTTCTTC. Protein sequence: CASSLVAGGDNEQFF. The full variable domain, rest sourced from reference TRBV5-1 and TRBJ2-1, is KAGVTQTPRYLIKTRGQQVTLSCSPISGHRSVSWYQQTPGQGLQFLFEYFSETQRNKGNFPGRFSGRQFSNSRSEMNVSTLELGDSALYLCASSLVAGGDNEQFFGPGTRLTVL.